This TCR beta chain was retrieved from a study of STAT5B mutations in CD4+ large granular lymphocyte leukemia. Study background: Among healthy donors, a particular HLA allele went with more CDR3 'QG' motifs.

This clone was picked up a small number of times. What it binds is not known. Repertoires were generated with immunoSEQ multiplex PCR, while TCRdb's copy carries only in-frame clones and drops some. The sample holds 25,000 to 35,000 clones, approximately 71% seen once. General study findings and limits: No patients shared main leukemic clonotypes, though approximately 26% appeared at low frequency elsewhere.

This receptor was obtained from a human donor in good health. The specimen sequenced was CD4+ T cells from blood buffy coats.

The CDR3 region is CASSIQAGGERETQYF. The CDR3 DNA reads as TGTGCCAGTAGTATTCAAGCGGGGGGTGAGAGAGAGACCCAGTACTTC. The gene calls are TRBV19 and TRBJ2-5; 9 positions match TRBD2. V gave up 3 bases and J gave up 4 bases; unmatched junction bases: 9. There are 16 residues in the CDR3. Germline lookup yields CDR1 LNHDA and CDR2 SQIVND (reference sequence).